This TCR beta chain was identified in a study of blood T cell repertoires in COVID-19. Study details: Acute and convalescent COVID-19 specimens originated in the United States, Italy and Spain. Sources were T cells, B-cell-depleted T cells, or PBMCs; the material itself was cDNA or gDNA.

Per the authors' pipeline: Amplifying reference gene primers gave estimates of nucleated cell counts. Some clones are missing from TCRdb's copy, which holds only in-frame ones; the method was immunoSEQ multiplex PCR. The DNA gave D and trimming, while V, J and clone size come from that table. The table includes 110,000 or so clones, 84% detected once. V was clipped by 2 bases and J by 10 bases, with 12 bases between them. Germline V gene sequence: CDR1 KGHSH, CDR2 LQKENI. The CDR3 has 14 amino acids. The chain links TRBV18 to TRBJ1-6; possibly TRBD1 for D (5 bases). The sequence was collected from a woman aged 40-49 years with acute or convalescent COVID-19. The sample comprised peripheral blood. CDR3 sequence reads: CASSPDSPRSPLHF. The CDR3 DNA follows: TGTGCCAGCTCACCAGACAGCCCGAGGTCACCCCTCCACTTT.